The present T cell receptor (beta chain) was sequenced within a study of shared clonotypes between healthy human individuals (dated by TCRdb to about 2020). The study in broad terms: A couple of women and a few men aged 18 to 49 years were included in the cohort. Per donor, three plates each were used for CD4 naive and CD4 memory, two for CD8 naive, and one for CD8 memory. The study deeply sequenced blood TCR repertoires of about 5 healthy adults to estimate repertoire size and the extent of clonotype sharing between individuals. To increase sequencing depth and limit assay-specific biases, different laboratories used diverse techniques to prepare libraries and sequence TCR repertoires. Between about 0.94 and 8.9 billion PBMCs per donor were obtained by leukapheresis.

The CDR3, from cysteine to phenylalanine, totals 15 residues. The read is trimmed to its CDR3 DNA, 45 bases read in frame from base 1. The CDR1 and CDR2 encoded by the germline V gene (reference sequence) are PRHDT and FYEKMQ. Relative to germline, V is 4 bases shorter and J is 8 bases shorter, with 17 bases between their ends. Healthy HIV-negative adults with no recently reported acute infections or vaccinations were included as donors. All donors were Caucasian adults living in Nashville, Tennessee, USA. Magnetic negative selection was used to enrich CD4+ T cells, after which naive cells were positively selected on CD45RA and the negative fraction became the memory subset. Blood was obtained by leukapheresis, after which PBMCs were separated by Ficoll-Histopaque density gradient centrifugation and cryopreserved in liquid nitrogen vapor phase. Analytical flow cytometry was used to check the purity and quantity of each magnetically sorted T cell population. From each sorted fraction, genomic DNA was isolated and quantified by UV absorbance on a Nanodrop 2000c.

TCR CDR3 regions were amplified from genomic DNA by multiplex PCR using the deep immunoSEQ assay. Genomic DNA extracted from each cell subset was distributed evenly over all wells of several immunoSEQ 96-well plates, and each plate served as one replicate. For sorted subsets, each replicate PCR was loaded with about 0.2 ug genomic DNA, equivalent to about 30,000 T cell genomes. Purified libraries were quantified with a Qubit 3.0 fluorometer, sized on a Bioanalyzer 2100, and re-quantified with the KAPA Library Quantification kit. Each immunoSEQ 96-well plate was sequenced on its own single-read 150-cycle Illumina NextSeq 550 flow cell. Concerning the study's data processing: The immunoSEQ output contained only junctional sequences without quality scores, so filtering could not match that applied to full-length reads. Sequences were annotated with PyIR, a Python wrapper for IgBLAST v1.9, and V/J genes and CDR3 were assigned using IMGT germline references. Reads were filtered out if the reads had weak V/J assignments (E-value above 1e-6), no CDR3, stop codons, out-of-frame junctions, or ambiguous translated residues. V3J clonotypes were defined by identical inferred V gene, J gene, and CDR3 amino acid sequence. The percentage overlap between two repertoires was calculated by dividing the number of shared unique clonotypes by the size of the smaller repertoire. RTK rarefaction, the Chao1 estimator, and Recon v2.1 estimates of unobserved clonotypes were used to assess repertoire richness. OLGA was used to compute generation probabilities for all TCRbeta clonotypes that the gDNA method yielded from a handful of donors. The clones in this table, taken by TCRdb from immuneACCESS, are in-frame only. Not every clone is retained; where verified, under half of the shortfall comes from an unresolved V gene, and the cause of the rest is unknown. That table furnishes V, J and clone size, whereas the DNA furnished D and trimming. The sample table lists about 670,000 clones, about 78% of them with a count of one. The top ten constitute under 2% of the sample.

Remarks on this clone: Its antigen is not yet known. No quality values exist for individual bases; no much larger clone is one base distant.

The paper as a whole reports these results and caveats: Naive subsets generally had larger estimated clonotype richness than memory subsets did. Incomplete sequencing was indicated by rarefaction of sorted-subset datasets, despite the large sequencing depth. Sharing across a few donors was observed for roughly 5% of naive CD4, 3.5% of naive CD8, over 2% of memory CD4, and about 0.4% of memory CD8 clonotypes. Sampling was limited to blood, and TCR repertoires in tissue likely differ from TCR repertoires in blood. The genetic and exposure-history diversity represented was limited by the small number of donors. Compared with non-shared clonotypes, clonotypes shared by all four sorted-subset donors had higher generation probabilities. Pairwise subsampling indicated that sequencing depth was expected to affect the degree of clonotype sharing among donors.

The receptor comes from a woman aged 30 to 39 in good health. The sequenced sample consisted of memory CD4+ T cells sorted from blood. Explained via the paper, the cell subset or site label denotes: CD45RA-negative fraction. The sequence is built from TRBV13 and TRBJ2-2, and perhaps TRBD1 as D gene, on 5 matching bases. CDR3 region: CASSSGWGGSGELFF. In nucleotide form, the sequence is TGTGCCAGCAGCTCCGGGTGGGGCGGCTCAGGGGAGCTGTTTTTT.